The T cell receptor (beta chain) under discussion was sequenced for a study of T cells in tuberculosis. Trimming shortened V by 3 bases and J by 6 bases, and 11 bases separated the two germline ends. CDR1 and CDR2 from the germline V gene are SGHVS and FQNEAQ. The CDR3 consists of 13 residues. Cells were sorted from thawed PBMC rested overnight and stained with GMM-loaded CD1B tetramer, viability dye and anti-CD3. CD1B tetramers were loaded with Rhodococcus equi-derived C32 glucose monomycolate. The data were produced by immunoSEQ multiplex PCR, yet TCRdb's version contains in-frame clones alone and is incomplete. The sample includes 80,000 to 100,000 clones, approximately 90% of them seen just once. Study findings and constraints: T cells binding CD1B-GMM tetramer weakly possibly escaped the sort.

The clonotype comes from an adult woman with latent tuberculosis. Material: CD1b-GMM tetramer-negative cells sorted from PBMCs. This chain uses TRBV7-8 with TRBJ1-2; D might be TRBD1 (6 bases). CDR3 nucleotide sequence: TGTGCCAGCAGCTTTAGGGGGAGCGATGGCTACACCTTC. Translating it yields CASSFRGSDGYTF.